This entry lists 9 T cell receptor beta chains sequenced from one sample in a study of blood T cell repertoires in COVID-19. Clones were sequenced by immunoSEQ multiplex PCR, and TCRdb holds only the in-frame ones, with some missing. The sample has approximately 220,000 clones; just under 90% are singletons. The sequencing input was PBMCs or T cells enriched from blood (not recorded which). These receptors were taken from a woman younger than 45 with acute COVID-19.

V and J are TRBV5-1 and TRBJ1-5; perhaps TRBD1 as D (5 bases). The CDR3 contains 13 residues. Deletions cut 7 bases from V and 6 bases from J, with 14 bases between. Looked up from germline, CDR1 is SGHRS and CDR2 is YFSETQ. The CDR3 coding sequence is TGCGCCAGCTCTATAACAGGTCCTCAGCCCCAGCATTTT. The encoded protein is CASSITGPQPQHF.

V is TRBV7-2 and J is TRBJ2-7; 9 positions agree with TRBD1. The CDR3 consists of 15 residues. Germline CDR1 reads SGHTA; CDR2 reads FQGNSA. Unmatched junction bases numbered 6, after V lost 4 bases and J lost 2 bases. For the CDR3, the DNA is TGTGCCAGCAGCTGGGGACAGGGACCCCCCTACGAGCAGTACTTC. It yields the protein CASSWGQGPPYEQYF.

The rearrangement links TRBV2 to TRBJ2-1; 11 bases fit TRBD1. This CDR3 comprises 16 residues. Per germline, CDR1 SNHLY and CDR2 FYNNEI. Germline trimming cut 0 bases from V and 6 bases from J; bases unmatched to any gene: 4. The CDR3 loop reads CASSEARGTGGNEQFF. The CDR3 DNA reads as TGTGCCAGCAGTGAAGCGCGGGGGACAGGGGGCAATGAGCAGTTCTTC.

The rearrangement links TRBV7-9 to TRBJ1-6; D is ambiguous. V dropped 4 bases and J dropped 7 bases, with 17 bases sitting between them. Germline V gene lookup returns CDR1 SEHNR and CDR2 FQNEAQ (reference sequence). CDR3 size: 16 residues. The CDR3 DNA follows: TGTGCCAGCAGCTCTAACCCTATTGGGGAGAATTCACCCCTCCACTTT. Encoded protein: CASSSNPIGENSPLHF.

The V call is TRBV27, the J call TRBJ2-7; D uncertain. V was pared by 8 bases and J by 2 bases, with 16 bases between. The CDR3 extends over 14 amino acids. Germline CDR1 is MNHEY and CDR2 is SMNVEV (reference sequence). CDR3 residues: CASGGSNSPYEQYF. CDR3 DNA sequence: TGTGCCAGCGGCGGCAGTAATTCTCCCTACGAGCAGTACTTC.

The rearrangement joins TRBV10-3 to TRBJ1-1; D is unresolved. The CDR3 runs to 13 residues. Germline CDR1 reads ENHRY; CDR2 reads SYGVKD. V lost 5 bases, J lost 5 bases, and 12 bases lay in between. The chain's CDR3 is CAISPSGKTEAFF. The CDR3 nucleotides read TGTGCCATCAGTCCCTCGGGGAAGACTGAAGCTTTCTTT.

The chain carries TRBV7-2 and TRBJ2-1; 9 positions match TRBD2. This CDR3 comprises 15 residues. The J segment lost 8 bases and the V segment lost 2 bases, leaving 7 bases of the junction unmatched. Germline CDR1 and CDR2: SGHTA and FQGNSA. The CDR3 region is CASSLSAGGPYEQFF. CDR3 nucleotide sequence: TGTGCCAGCAGCTTATCGGCGGGGGGGCCGTATGAGCAGTTCTTC.

The chain employs TRBV14 and TRBJ2-7; the D gene is possibly TRBD1 (6 bases). Deletions cut 1 base from V and 3 bases from J, with 13 bases between. The germline V gene encodes CDR1 SGHDN and CDR2 FVKESK. CDR3 length: 15 amino acids. Here the CDR3 DNA reads TGTGCCAGCAGCCAAGCGGCAGGGGCGATCTACGAGCAGTACTTC. Translation: CASSQAAGAIYEQYF.

V is TRBV14 and J is TRBJ2-7; 8 bases are shared with TRBD1. Per germline, CDR1 SGHDN and CDR2 FVKESK. CDR3 length equals 16 residues. After removal of 4 bases from V and 0 bases from J, the junction contained 8 bases not matched to a gene. CDR3 bases: TGTGCCAGCAGCCCTTCCCGGGACAGGATCTCCTACGAGCAGTACTTC. This sequence encodes CASSPSRDRISYEQYF.